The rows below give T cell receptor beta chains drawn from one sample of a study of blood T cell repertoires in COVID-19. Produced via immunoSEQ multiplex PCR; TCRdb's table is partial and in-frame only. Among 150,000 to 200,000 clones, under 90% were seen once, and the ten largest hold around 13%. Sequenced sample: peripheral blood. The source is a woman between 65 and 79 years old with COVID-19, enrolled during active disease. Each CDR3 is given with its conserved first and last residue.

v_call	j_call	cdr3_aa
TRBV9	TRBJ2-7	CASSVDVGVGIYEQYF
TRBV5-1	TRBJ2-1	CASSLTSGGPYEQFF
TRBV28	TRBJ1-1	CASSSPSRQGEGAFF
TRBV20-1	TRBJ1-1	CSASYGRQNTEAFF
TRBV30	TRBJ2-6	CAWSADRGHVLTF
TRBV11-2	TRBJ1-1	CASSSSTFPEAFF
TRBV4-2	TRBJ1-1	CASSQTQGAGIRWSRRGSDTEAFF
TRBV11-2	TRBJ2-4	CASSLGGLAKNIQYF
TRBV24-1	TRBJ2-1	CATSDARDSSYNEQFF
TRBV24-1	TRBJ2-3	CATSDLLAGGTDTQYF
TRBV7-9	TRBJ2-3	CASKSGTSGRSTDTQYF
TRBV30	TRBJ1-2	CAWSRGRTGNYGYTF
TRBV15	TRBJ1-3	CATSDRARNTIYF
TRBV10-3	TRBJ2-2	CAIKISGLNTGELFF
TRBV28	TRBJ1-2	CASRPMAGRYGYTF
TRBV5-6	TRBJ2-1	CASSLKIVDARGNYNEQFF
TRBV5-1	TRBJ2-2	CASSLDVRQTTGELFF
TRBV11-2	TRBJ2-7	CASSSTGERASGAYEQYF
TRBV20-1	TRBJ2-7	CSASNGRDYEQYF
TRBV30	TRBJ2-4	CAWSVLARGRENIQYF
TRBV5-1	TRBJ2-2	CARLRSTANTGELFF
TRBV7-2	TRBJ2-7	CASSPYSGSTYEQYF
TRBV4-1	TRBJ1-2	CASSPRSGGGYGYTF
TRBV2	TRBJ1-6	CASREDGNSPLHF
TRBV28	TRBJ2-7	CASSLIARATNEQYF
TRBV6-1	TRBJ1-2	CASSELYGQGMDGYTF
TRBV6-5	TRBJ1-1	CASSYSRGGITEAFF
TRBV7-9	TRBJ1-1	CASSGSGEAFF
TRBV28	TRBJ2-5	CASFLSGSGRAAGTQYF
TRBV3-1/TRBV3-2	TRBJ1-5	CASSGGGQPQHF
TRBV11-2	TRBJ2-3	CASSHRTGARTDTQYF
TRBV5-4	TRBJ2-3	CASSMSTISYTQYF
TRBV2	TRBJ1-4	CASRVQGAGEKLFF
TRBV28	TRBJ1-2	CASSDRGFEIYGYTF
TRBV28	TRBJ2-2	CASSFSGEVTGELFF
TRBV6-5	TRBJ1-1	CASSLRQGGITEAFF
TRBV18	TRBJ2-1	CASSQDRWQGARNEQFF
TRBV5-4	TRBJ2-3	CASSFQGYTDTQYF
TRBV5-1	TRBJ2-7	CASSIAGALGSYEQYF
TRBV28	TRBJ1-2	CASSTTYLNYGYTF
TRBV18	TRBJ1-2	CASSPVGGGYGYTF